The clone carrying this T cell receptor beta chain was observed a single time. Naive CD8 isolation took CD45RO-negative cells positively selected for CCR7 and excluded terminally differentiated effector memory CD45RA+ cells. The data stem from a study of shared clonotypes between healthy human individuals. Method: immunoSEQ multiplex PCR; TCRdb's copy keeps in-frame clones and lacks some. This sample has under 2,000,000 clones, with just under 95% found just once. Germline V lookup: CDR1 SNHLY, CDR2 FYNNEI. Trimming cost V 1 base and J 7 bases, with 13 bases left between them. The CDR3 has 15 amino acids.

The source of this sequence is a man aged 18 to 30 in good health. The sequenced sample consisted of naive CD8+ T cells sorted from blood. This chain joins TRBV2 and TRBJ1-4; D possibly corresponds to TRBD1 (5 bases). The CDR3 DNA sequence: TGTGCCAGCAGTGAAGTGCTCCTGGGGGGTGAAAAACTGTTTTTT. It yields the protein CASSEVLLGGEKLFF.